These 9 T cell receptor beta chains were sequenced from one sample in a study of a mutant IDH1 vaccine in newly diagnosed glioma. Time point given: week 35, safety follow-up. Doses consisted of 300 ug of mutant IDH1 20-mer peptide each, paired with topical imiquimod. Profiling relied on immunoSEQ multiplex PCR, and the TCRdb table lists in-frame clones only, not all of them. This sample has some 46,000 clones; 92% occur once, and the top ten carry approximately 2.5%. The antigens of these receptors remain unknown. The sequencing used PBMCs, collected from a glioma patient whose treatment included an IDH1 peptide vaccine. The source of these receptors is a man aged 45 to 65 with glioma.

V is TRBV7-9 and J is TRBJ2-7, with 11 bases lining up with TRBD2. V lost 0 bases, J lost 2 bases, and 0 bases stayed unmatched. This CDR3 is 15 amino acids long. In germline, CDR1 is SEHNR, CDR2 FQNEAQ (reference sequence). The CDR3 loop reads CASSLASGGAYEQYF. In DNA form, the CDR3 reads TGTGCCAGCAGCTTAGCTAGCGGGGGGGCCTACGAGCAGTACTTC.

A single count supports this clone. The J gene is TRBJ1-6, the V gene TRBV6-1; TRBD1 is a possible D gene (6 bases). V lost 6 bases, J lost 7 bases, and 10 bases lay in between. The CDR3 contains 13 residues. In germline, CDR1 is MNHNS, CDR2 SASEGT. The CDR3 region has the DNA TGTGCCAGCAGGACAGGCACCAATTCACCCCTCCACTTT. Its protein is CASRTGTNSPLHF.

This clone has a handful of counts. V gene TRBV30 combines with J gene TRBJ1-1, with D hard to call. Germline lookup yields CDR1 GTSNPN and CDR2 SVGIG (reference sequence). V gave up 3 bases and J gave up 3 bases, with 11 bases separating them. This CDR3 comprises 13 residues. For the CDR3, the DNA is TGTGCCTGGAGCCGGACGAGTTACACTGAAGCTTTCTTT. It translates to CAWSRTSYTEAFF.

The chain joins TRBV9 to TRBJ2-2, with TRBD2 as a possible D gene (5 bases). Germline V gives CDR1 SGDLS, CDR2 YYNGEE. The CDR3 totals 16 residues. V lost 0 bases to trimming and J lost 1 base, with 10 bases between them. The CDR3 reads CASSVDRRLNTGELFF. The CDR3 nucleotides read TGTGCCAGCAGCGTAGATAGGAGGTTGAACACCGGGGAGCTGTTTTTT.

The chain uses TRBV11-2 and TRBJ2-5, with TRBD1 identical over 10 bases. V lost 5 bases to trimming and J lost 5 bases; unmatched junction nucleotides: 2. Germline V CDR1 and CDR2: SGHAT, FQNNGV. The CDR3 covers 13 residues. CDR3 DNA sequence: TGTGCCAGCAGCGACAGGGGGCGGGAGACCCAGTACTTC. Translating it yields CASSDRGRETQYF.

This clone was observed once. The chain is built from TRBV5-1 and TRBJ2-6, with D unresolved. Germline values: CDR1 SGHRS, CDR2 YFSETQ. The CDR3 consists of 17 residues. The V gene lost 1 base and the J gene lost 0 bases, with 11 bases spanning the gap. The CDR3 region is CASSLWSIDSGANVLTF. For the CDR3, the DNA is TGCGCCAGCAGCTTGTGGTCCATTGACTCTGGGGCCAACGTCCTGACTTTC.

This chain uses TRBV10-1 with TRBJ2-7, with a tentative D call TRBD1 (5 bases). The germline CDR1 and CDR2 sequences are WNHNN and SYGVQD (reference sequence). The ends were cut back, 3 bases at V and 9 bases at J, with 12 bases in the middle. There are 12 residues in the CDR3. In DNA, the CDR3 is TGCGCCAGCAGTGAAGGGCAGGGCAGGCAGTACTTC. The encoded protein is CASSEGQGRQYF.

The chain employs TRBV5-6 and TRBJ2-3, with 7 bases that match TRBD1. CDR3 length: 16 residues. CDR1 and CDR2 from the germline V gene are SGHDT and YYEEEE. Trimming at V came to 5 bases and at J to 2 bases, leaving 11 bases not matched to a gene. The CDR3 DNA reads TGTGCCAGCAGTTCCCGCCGGGACAGAGACACAGATACGCAGTATTTT. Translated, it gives CASSSRRDRDTDTQYF.

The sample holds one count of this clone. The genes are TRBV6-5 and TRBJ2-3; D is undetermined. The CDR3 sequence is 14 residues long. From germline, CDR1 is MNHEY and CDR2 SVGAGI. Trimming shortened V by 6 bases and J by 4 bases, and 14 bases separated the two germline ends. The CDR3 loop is CASSYGPPSDTQYF. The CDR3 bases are TGTGCCAGCAGCTACGGGCCACCATCAGATACGCAGTATTTT.